The 15 T cell receptor beta chains listed next were all sequenced from one sample in a study of blood T cell repertoires in COVID-19. TCRdb keeps only in-frame clones here, not all; method: immunoSEQ multiplex PCR. The repertoire holds a few hundred thousand clones, with about 88% as singletons. Sequenced material: peripheral blood. All receptors come from a woman aged 45-65 years with COVID-19, enrolled during active disease.

This chain links TRBV19 with TRBJ2-3; D unresolved. CDR3 length equals 13 residues. The ends were cut back, 2 bases at V and 3 bases at J, with 6 bases in the middle. The germline gives CDR1 LNHDA, CDR2 SQIVND (reference sequence). Written as DNA, the CDR3 is TGTGCCAGTAGTATATTTTCAACAGATACGCAGTATTTT. It encodes CASSIFSTDTQYF.

This chain joins TRBV7-6 and TRBJ2-1; TRBD2 is a possible D gene (5 bases). V lost 1 base and J lost 3, with 13 bases in between. Germline CDR1 reads SGHVS; CDR2 reads FNYEAQ. The CDR3 is 16 residues long. CDR3 in amino acids: CASSLVGGSLYNEQFF. As DNA, the CDR3 is TGTGCCAGCAGCTTAGTTGGCGGGTCCCTCTACAATGAGCAGTTCTTC. The whole variable domain, filled in from reference TRBV7-6 and TRBJ2-1, reads GAGVSQSPRYKVTKRGQDVALRCDPISGHVSLYWYRQALGQGPEFLTYFNYEAQQDKSGLPNDRFSAERPEGSISTLTIQRTEQRDSAMYRCASSLVGGSLYNEQFFGPGTRLTVL.

The V and J genes are TRBV23-1 and TRBJ1-2; D remains unclear. TRBV23-1 is placed among ORFs of uncertain function. CDR3 size: 15 residues. V lost 3 bases, J lost 8 bases, and 19 bases lay in between. CDR3 sequence: CASSQLDRFYAGYTF. CDR3 nucleotide sequence: TGCGCCAGCAGTCAGCTAGACCGCTTCTATGCCGGCTACACCTTC.

The CDR3 protein is CASSQEQGALYGYTF. DNA for the CDR3: TGCGCCAGCAGCCAAGAACAGGGTGCCCTCTATGGCTACACCTTC. This rearrangement joins TRBV4-3 to TRBJ1-2; D possibly corresponds to TRBD1 (6 bases). The V and J ends lost 0 bases and 4 bases respectively, with 12 bases between them. This CDR3 region has 15 residues. Per the germline V gene, CDR1 is LGHNA and CDR2 is YSLEER.

This chain joins TRBV5-5 and TRBJ2-7; D perhaps matches TRBD2 (6 bases). This CDR3 has 15 amino acids. Germline V gives CDR1 SGHKS, CDR2 YYEKEE (reference sequence). V lost 4 bases, J lost 3 bases, and 17 bases lay in between. The chain's CDR3 is CASSGDSQPYYEQYV. CDR3 bases: TGTGCCAGCAGCGGGGACTCCCAGCCATACTACGAGCAGTACGTC.

This rearrangement joins TRBV5-1 to TRBJ2-1; a possible D gene is TRBD2 (5 bases). Trimming left V 5 bases short and J 6 bases short, with 15 bases between. This CDR3 is 14 amino acids long. The germline CDR1 and CDR2 sequences are SGHRS and YFSETQ. The CDR3 loop is CASRFGRESNEQFF. The CDR3 bases are TGCGCCAGCAGATTCGGTAGGGAGAGCAATGAGCAGTTCTTC. Based on the CDR3 plus reference TRBV5-1 and TRBJ2-1, the full variable domain is KAGVTQTPRYLIKTRGQQVTLSCSPISGHRSVSWYQQTPGQGLQFLFEYFSETQRNKGNFPGRFSGRQFSNSRSEMNVSTLELGDSALYLCASRFGRESNEQFFGPGTRLTVL.

The chain carries TRBV2 and TRBJ2-7; 7 positions match TRBD1. The CDR3 length is 14 residues. The germline V gene has CDR1 SNHLY and CDR2 FYNNEI. The V gene end was trimmed by 6 bases and the J gene end by 1 base; junction bases not matched to a gene: 6. CDR3 sequence: CASRGGSPSYEQYF. The CDR3 region has the DNA TGTGCCAGCAGAGGGGGCAGCCCTTCCTACGAGCAGTACTTC.

V and J are TRBV10-3 and TRBJ1-3, with TRBD1 identical over 9 bases. V was pared by 5 bases and J by 0 bases, with 14 bases of the junction left unmatched. CDR1 ENHRY and CDR2 SYGVKD come from the germline V gene. The CDR3 covers 19 residues. CDR3 amino acids: CAISSPGTGFAPSGNTIYF. CDR3 nucleotides: TGTGCCATCAGTAGCCCCGGGACAGGGTTTGCCCCCTCTGGAAACACCATATATTTT.

This chain links TRBV4-3 with TRBJ1-4; 7 bases match TRBD1. Germline loops: CDR1 LGHNA, CDR2 YSLEER. This CDR3 is built from 15 residues. V trimming: 3 bases; J trimming: 4 bases; junction bases outside the gene matches: 5. CDR3 nucleotide sequence: TGCGCCAGCAGCCAGACAGGGAGACTTAATGAAAAACTGTTTTTT. Amino acid sequence: CASSQTGRLNEKLFF.

This clone was seen only a few times. The chain recombines TRBV7-9 with TRBJ1-1; 8 nucleotides align to TRBD1. This CDR3 has 13 residues. With 1 base clipped from V and 9 bases from J, the junction kept 4 bases outside the gene matches. The germline gives CDR1 SEHNR, CDR2 FQNEAQ (reference sequence). CDR3 DNA sequence: TGTGCCAGCAGCTTAGGGGACAGGAAGAAAGCTTTCTTT. It is translated as CASSLGDRKKAFF. The complete variable domain, with remaining parts taken from reference TRBV7-9 and TRBJ1-1, reads DTGVSQNPRHKITKRGQNVTFRCDPISEHNRLYWYRQTLGQGPEFLTYFQNEAQLEKSRLLSDRFSAERPKGSFSTLEIQRTEQGDSAMYLCASSLGDRKKAFFGQGTRLTVV.

The chain has TRBV6-5 and TRBJ2-2, with 7 bases fitting TRBD2. The V gene's germline CDR1 is MNHEY and CDR2 SVGAGI. This CDR3 contains 14 residues. After removal of 5 bases from V and 6 bases from J, the junction contained 6 bases not matched to a gene. CDR3 coding DNA: TGTGCCAGCAGTCCCCTGGGGGGGGCCGGGGAGCTGTTTTTT. Its translation is CASSPLGGAGELFF.

The chain links TRBV27 to TRBJ1-2, with D maybe TRBD1 (5 bases). Trimming removed 4 bases from V and 8 bases from J, with 20 bases in between. This CDR3 comprises 15 residues. CDR1 and CDR2 from the germline V gene are MNHEY and SMNVEV (reference sequence). In nucleotides, the CDR3 is TGTGCCAGCAGTTGGGACGGGAGGCGCGCTGGGGGCTACACCTTC. Translation: CASSWDGRRAGGYTF.

The chain couples TRBV14 to TRBJ2-7; 9 positions match TRBD1. The V segment lost 5 bases and the J segment 0 bases; nucleotides outside the gene matches: 5. Germline CDR1 is SGHDN and CDR2 is FVKESK. The length of the CDR3 is 15 residues. The CDR3 protein is CASSWGQGSSYEQYF. The CDR3 DNA follows: TGTGCCAGCAGCTGGGGACAGGGCAGCTCCTACGAGCAGTACTTC.

The chain joins TRBV10-3 to TRBJ2-3; possibly TRBD2 for D (6 bases). With 9 bases removed from V and 6 bases from J, the gap between germline ends came to 13 bases. Germline values: CDR1 ENHRY, CDR2 SYGVKD. The CDR3 is 12 amino acids. Here the CDR3 reads CAIGTAPDTQYF. The DNA of the CDR3 is TGTGCCATTGGGACTGCCCCCGATACGCAGTATTTT.

This clone was counted a single time. The chain uses TRBV11-3 and TRBJ1-1; no definite D call. This CDR3 region has 15 residues. V was pared by 2 bases and J by 3 bases, with 13 bases between. Germline V CDR1 and CDR2: SGHNT, YENEEA. DNA for the CDR3: TGTGCCAGCAGCTTATTAACGGGGAGGGACACTGAAGCTTTCTTT. It translates to CASSLLTGRDTEAFF. Filled out from reference TRBV11-3 and TRBJ1-1, the complete variable domain reads EAGVVQSPRYKIIEKKQPVAFWCNPISGHNTLYWYLQNLGQGPELLIRYENEEAVDDSQLPKDRFSAERLKGVDSTLKIQPAELGDSAVYLCASSLLTGRDTEAFFGQGTRLTVV.